This TCR beta chain was identified during a study of HIV-infected patients and healthy controls. By share, this clonotype ranks as medium-sized. What it recognizes is unknown. Germline V gene data show CDR1 as SGHTA and CDR2 as FQGNSA. V was trimmed by 4 bases and J by 1 base, leaving 7 bases between them. The CDR3 contains 13 residues. Notes on the study in general: No HLA typing of donors was done in this study.

Around 530 ng RNA was reverse transcribed with alpha and beta constant-region primers. Alpha and beta chain libraries were made separately by chain-specific third strand synthesis with multiplexing indices. TCRdb reprocessed the 5' RACE reads with MiXCR, giving one entry per CDR3 protein. The sample consists of roughly 13,000 distinct CDR3 sequences, 11% of them appearing once. Whole blood was used without fractionation, so all unsorted peripheral T cells were included. This chain joins TRBV7-2 and TRBJ1-1; D unresolved. This sequence originates from an adult in good health. Sequencing was carried out using blood. CDR3 amino acids: CASSSRRNTEAFF. In nucleotides, the CDR3 is TGTGCCAGCAGCTCCCGACGGAACACTGAAGCTTTCTTT.